A single sample is the source of the 20 T cell receptor beta chains below, sequenced in a study of cytomegalovirus exposure and HLA in healthy donors (dated by TCRdb to 2015 to 2018). The method was the immunoSEQ multiplex PCR assay. The multiplex PCR relied on a mix of 60 forward primers for TCR Vbeta segments and 13 reverse primers for TCR Jbeta segments. Imported from immuneACCESS, the table was reduced by TCRdb to in-frame sequences with V and J called. These copies leave out some clones; in studies compared against another copy, an unresolved V gene accounts for under half, and the cause of the remainder is not known. This sample gives around 130,000 clones in total; just over 70% of them show up just once. Over 2% of the sample is taken by the ten largest. Sequenced: PBMCs. Every receptor here comes from an older woman in good health and CMV-seropositive.

The chain has TRBV6-5 and TRBJ1-5; TRBD1 aligns across 8 bases. The V gene end was trimmed by 3 bases and the J gene end by 6 bases; junction bases not matched to a gene: 4. Germline CDR1 is MNHEY and CDR2 is SVGAGI. This CDR3 comprises 14 residues. CDR3 protein: CASSYGQGGQPQHF. In nucleotides, the CDR3 is TGTGCCAGCAGTTATGGACAGGGTGGTCAGCCCCAGCATTTT.

CDR3 residues: CASSVRNSPLHF. The CDR3 DNA reads TGTGCCAGTAGTGTGAGAAATTCACCCCTCCACTTT. The chain employs TRBV19 and TRBJ1-6, with D unclear. Between the trimmed V and J ends, which lost 5 bases and 7 bases, there was a span of 6 bases. The germline V gene has CDR1 LNHDA and CDR2 SQIVND (reference sequence). There are 12 residues in the CDR3.

This clone has more than one count but fewer than ten. The chain couples TRBV11-2 to TRBJ1-6; no reliable D call. V dropped 1 base and J dropped 8 bases, with 9 bases sitting between them. From germline, CDR1 is SGHAT and CDR2 FQNNGV. The length of the CDR3 is 14 residues. The CDR3 reads CASSLVEGYSPLHF. The CDR3 DNA sequence: TGTGCCAGCAGCTTAGTCGAGGGCTATTCACCCCTCCACTTT.

The gene calls are TRBV19 and TRBJ2-5; TRBD1 matches at 11 bases. This CDR3 comprises 14 residues. After removal of 4 bases from V and 3 bases from J, the junction contained 1 base not matched to a gene. In germline, CDR1 is LNHDA, CDR2 SQIVND (reference sequence). The CDR3: CASSTGQGEETQYF. CDR3 sequence (DNA): TGTGCCAGTAGTACGGGACAGGGGGAAGAGACCCAGTACTTC.

This chain links TRBV5-5 with TRBJ1-2; D is unclear. This CDR3 contains 13 residues. V lost 4 bases and J lost 8, with 15 bases in between. Germline V gene sequence: CDR1 SGHKS, CDR2 YYEKEE (reference sequence). DNA of the CDR3: TGTGCCAGCAGCCACCGCCCCCGAGGCGGCTACACCTTC. Its translation is CASSHRPRGGYTF.

This clone has just a few counts. The CDR3, as DNA: TGTGCCAGCAGCCAGCCGGGACTTGAAGCTTTCTTT. It specifies CASSQPGLEAFF. The chain links TRBV7-6 to TRBJ1-1; possibly TRBD1 for D (5 bases). With 5 bases removed from V and 7 bases from J, the gap between germline ends came to 11 bases. The CDR3 has 12 amino acids. The germline V gene has CDR1 SGHVS and CDR2 FNYEAQ.

The V call is TRBV5-1, the J call TRBJ1-2; 8 nucleotides agree with TRBD1. CDR3 size: 15 residues. With V trimmed by 1 base and J by 1 base, 3 bases remained unmatched. Germline V gene sequence: CDR1 SGHRS, CDR2 YFSETQ. CDR3 amino acids: CASSLSGGGNYGYTF. In DNA form, the CDR3 reads TGCGCCAGCAGCTTGTCAGGGGGCGGTAACTATGGCTACACCTTC.

The rearrangement links TRBV5-6 to TRBJ2-5; perhaps TRBD2 as D (7 bases). The assigned J gene may be wrong: the sequence end matches TRBJ2-7 better. This CDR3 contains 14 residues. Germline CDR1 SGHDT, CDR2 YYEEEE. CDR3 DNA: TGTGCCAGCAGCTTGCGGGGGGCAGGGTACGAGCAGTACTTC. Translation gives CASSLRGAGYEQYF.

The chain links TRBV11-3 to TRBJ2-2; TRBD2 agrees at 13 bases. The junction had 8 bases not matched to a gene; V was cut back by 4 bases and J by 3 bases. The CDR3 totals 18 residues. From germline, CDR1 is SGHNT and CDR2 YENEEA. This CDR3 is CASSSTGLAGRDTGELFF. The CDR3 nucleotides are TGTGCCAGCAGCTCGACGGGACTAGCGGGGAGGGACACCGGGGAGCTGTTTTTT.

The chain joins TRBV18 to TRBJ1-5; D is ambiguous. The germline V gene encodes CDR1 KGHSH and CDR2 LQKENI. The CDR3 covers 16 residues. Trimming left V 2 bases short and J 5 bases short, with 16 bases between. CDR3 DNA: TGTGCCAGCTCACCAAGCCCGCCCCTAGTCGATCAGCCCCAGCATTTT. Its translation: CASSPSPPLVDQPQHF.

The chain carries TRBV28 and TRBJ1-5; tentatively, D is TRBD1 (6 bases). The CDR3 is 17 residues long. The germline V gene encodes CDR1 MDHEN and CDR2 SYDVKM. V was trimmed by 5 bases and J by 0 bases, leaving 17 bases between them. The CDR3 nucleotides are TGTGCCAGCAGTCTACCAGGGGCCCGGGGTAGCAATCAGCCCCAGCATTTT. As protein: CASSLPGARGSNQPQHF.

Concerning this clone itself: This sample also contains other DNA sequences that code for the same CDR3. The V and J genes are TRBV5-1 and TRBJ1-5, with 9 bases that match TRBD1. Looked up from germline, CDR1 is SGHRS and CDR2 is YFSETQ. J was trimmed by 2 bases and V by 2 bases; bases with no gene match: 2. This CDR3 is built from 15 residues. CDR3 DNA sequence: TGCGCCAGCAGCTTACAGGGGGCTGGCAATCAGCCCCAGCATTTT. Its protein is CASSLQGAGNQPQHF.

This clone has more than one count but fewer than ten. V usage is TRBV19 and J usage is TRBJ2-5; 9 nucleotides align to TRBD1. CDR3 size: 13 residues. Germline V gene sequence: CDR1 LNHDA, CDR2 SQIVND (reference sequence). V was clipped by 5 bases and J by 5 bases; unmatched bases: 3. The CDR3 coding sequence is TGTGCCAGTAGTGGGACAGGGTTGGAGACCCAGTACTTC. This gives the protein CASSGTGLETQYF.

The rearrangement uses TRBV9 and TRBJ2-3, with TRBD2 matching over 9 bases. V gave up 3 bases and J gave up 6 bases; unmatched junction bases: 11. In germline, CDR1 is SGDLS, CDR2 YYNGEE. The CDR3 is 16 amino acids. The CDR3 DNA sequence: TGTGCCAGCAGCGCTGGGCAAGCGGGGGGCCCGGATACGCAGTATTTT. Its protein product is CASSAGQAGGPDTQYF.

The J gene is TRBJ1-1, the V gene TRBV6-1, with D possibly TRBD1 on 6 matching bases. CDR3 length equals 14 residues. The V end lost 5 bases, the J end lost 1 base, and 11 bases lay between the germline ends. CDR1 is MNHNS and CDR2 is SASEGT in the germline V gene. CDR3 sequence: CASSKQGTNTEAFF. CDR3 DNA sequence: TGTGCCAGCAGTAAACAGGGAACGAACACTGAAGCTTTCTTT.

V and J are TRBV19 and TRBJ1-3; D remains unclear. The germline V gene has CDR1 LNHDA and CDR2 SQIVND (reference sequence). V was pared by 8 bases and J by 0 bases, with 11 bases between. The CDR3 runs to 14 residues. Written as DNA, the CDR3 is TGTGCCAGTCAAAACAGATTCTCTGGAAACACCATATATTTT. This gives the protein CASQNRFSGNTIYF.

The rearrangement uses TRBV7-6 and TRBJ2-1, with TRBD1 as a possible D gene (6 bases). The germline V gene has CDR1 SGHVS and CDR2 FNYEAQ. Trimming removed 0 bases from V and 0 bases from J, with 9 bases in between. The CDR3 covers 16 residues. The CDR3 DNA reads TGTGCCAGCAGCTTAGCGGGGGCCCTCTCCTACAATGAGCAGTTCTTC. Encoded protein: CASSLAGALSYNEQFF.

This clone showed up just once. This chain connects TRBV5-1 to TRBJ2-5; D is possibly TRBD2 (5 bases). The CDR3 runs 13 residues. The V and J ends lost 4 bases and 5 bases respectively, with 12 bases between them. Germline values: CDR1 SGHRS, CDR2 YFSETQ. The CDR3 DNA follows: TGCGCCAGCAGCCCGGACTTGGGGGAGACCCAGTACTTC. Protein product: CASSPDLGETQYF.

CDR3 sequence (DNA): TGTGCCAGCAGCCCCATCTACAGGGGCACTGAAGCTTTCTTT. Translation gives CASSPIYRGTEAFF. The genes are TRBV7-3 and TRBJ1-1, with 7 nucleotides matching TRBD1. The CDR3 runs to 14 residues. The ends lost 5 bases at V and 4 bases at J; junction bases unmatched: 7. Per the germline V gene, CDR1 is SGHTA and CDR2 is FQGTGA.

This chain joins TRBV4-2 and TRBJ1-1; 9 bases are a match to TRBD1. V lost 4 bases and J lost 7; bases outside the gene matches: 13. CDR1 and CDR2 (germline): LGHNA, YNFKEQ. This CDR3 comprises 16 residues. The CDR3 reads CASSPYPPQGADEAFF. As DNA, the CDR3 is TGTGCCAGCAGCCCCTACCCACCACAGGGGGCTGATGAAGCTTTCTTT.